This entry lists 20 T cell receptor beta chains sequenced from one sample in a study of CD8+CD57+ T cells in acquired aplastic anemia. It was genomic DNA that served as the template for profiling TCR beta VDJ and CDR3. In TCRdb, the reads were re-called with MiXCR into one record per CDR3 protein. The data hold 250,000 to 300,000 distinct CDR3 sequences, with 56% observed a single time. The sequencing input was sorted CD4+, CD8+, or CD8+CD57+ T cells (not recorded which) from PBMCs. These receptors were obtained from a human donor with severe aplastic anemia or a healthy control (not recorded which).

This clonotype has at least ten counts. The genes are TRBV6-5 and TRBJ1-3; 9 bases match TRBD1. Germline CDR1 is MNHEY and CDR2 is SVGAGI. J was trimmed by 3 bases and V by 5 bases; bases with no gene match: 5. This CDR3 spans 15 amino acids. The CDR3 loop reads CASSRTGEVGNTIYF. The DNA for the CDR3 is TGTGCCAGCAGTCGGACAGGGGAGGTTGGAAACACCATATATTTT.

The CDR3 DNA reads TGTGCCAGCACCCTCATCAATGAGCAGTTCTTC. Protein product: CASTLINEQFF. The rearrangement links TRBV7-9 to TRBJ2-1; D gene uncertain. This CDR3 region has 11 residues. V gave up 7 bases and J gave up 6 bases, with 7 bases separating them. CDR1 is SEHNR and CDR2 is FQNEAQ in the germline V gene (reference sequence).

This clonotype was seen ten or more times. The chain carries TRBV4-2 and TRBJ2-4, with no clear D. This CDR3 has 15 amino acids. V was cut by 2 bases and J by 2 bases, with 10 bases left in between. Germline lookup yields CDR1 LGHNA and CDR2 YNFKEQ. This CDR3 reads CASSQPESPKNIQYF. CDR3 sequence (DNA): TGTGCCAGCAGCCAACCGGAAAGTCCCAAAAACATTCAGTACTTC.

The V gene is TRBV20-1, the J gene TRBJ1-5; the match to TRBD1 covers 9 bases. The CDR3 is 15 residues long. Germline values: CDR1 DFQATT, CDR2 SNEGSKA (reference sequence). Trimming at V came to 6 bases and at J to 6 bases, leaving 12 bases not matched to a gene. The DNA for the CDR3 is TGCAGTGCAGAAAACCCGGGACAGGGTTTTCAGCCCCAGCATTTT. It is translated as CSAENPGQGFQPQHF.

The chain links TRBV15 to TRBJ2-1, with 11 bases fitting TRBD2. This CDR3 spans 16 amino acids. The trim removed 2 bases at V and 5 bases at J, leaving 5 bases unmatched. Germline V gives CDR1 LNHNV, CDR2 YYDKDF (reference sequence). The CDR3 loop reads CATSRTSGGLHNEQFF. DNA for the CDR3: TGTGCCACCAGCAGAACTAGCGGGGGCCTCCACAATGAGCAGTTCTTC.

This clonotype was detected many times. The V gene is TRBV19, the J gene TRBJ1-4; D unresolved. From germline, CDR1 is LNHDA and CDR2 SQIVND (reference sequence). The V end was cut by 4 bases, the J end by 6 bases, with 15 bases between. This CDR3 contains 15 residues. The CDR3 DNA reads TGTGCCAGTAGTAACCCGAGGTCTGGGGATGAAAAACTGTTTTTT. Translation gives CASSNPRSGDEKLFF.

This clonotype was counted only a few times. This chain connects TRBV19 to TRBJ2-1, with D possibly matching TRBD1 (5 bases). The CDR3 contains 12 residues. V shed 7 bases and J shed 3 bases, with 7 bases lying between them. Germline assignment: CDR1 LNHDA and CDR2 SQIVND (reference sequence). The CDR3 nucleotides are TGTGCCAGTACAGGGAACTACAATGAGCAGTTCTTC. Translating it yields CASTGNYNEQFF.

This clonotype was seen only a few times. The chain employs TRBV9 and TRBJ2-2; D unclear. The CDR3 is 15 residues long. Germline CDR1 reads SGDLS; CDR2 reads YYNGEE. Deletions cut 0 bases from V and 2 bases from J, with 8 bases between. The CDR3 region is CASSVGMINTGELFF. CDR3 DNA sequence: TGTGCCAGCAGCGTAGGTATGATCAACACCGGGGAGCTGTTTTTT.

The chain joins TRBV29-1 to TRBJ2-1, with TRBD2 matching over 11 bases. The CDR3 length is 16 residues. CDR1 SQVTM and CDR2 ANQGSEA come from the germline V gene. V shed 7 bases and J 5 bases; nucleotides not matched to a gene: 13. This CDR3 reads CSGRRWSSGGNNEQFF. The CDR3 DNA is TGCAGCGGGCGAAGATGGTCTAGCGGGGGGAACAATGAGCAGTTCTTC.

The chain links TRBV9 to TRBJ1-3; possible D gene TRBD1, 6 bases. Germline loops: CDR1 SGDLS, CDR2 YYNGEE. The CDR3 runs to 14 residues. V shed 4 bases and J shed 3 bases, with 11 bases lying between them. The CDR3, as DNA: TGTGCCAGCAGCCTAGGGGGGAATGGAAACACCATATATTTT. It is translated as CASSLGGNGNTIYF.

The chain has TRBV7-3 and TRBJ2-2; D may be TRBD1 (7 bases). V lost 4 bases and J lost 7, with 19 bases in between. CDR3 size: 16 residues. CDR1 is SGHTA and CDR2 is FQGTGA in the germline V gene. CDR3 residues: CASSSPPGGGSGELFF. As DNA, the CDR3 is TGTGCCAGCAGCTCCCCCCCCGGAGGGGGCAGCGGGGAGCTGTTTTTT. The full variable domain, with the rest looked up from reference TRBV7-3 and TRBJ2-2, is GAGVSQTPSNKVTEKGKYVELRCDPISGHTALYWYRQSLGQGPEFLIYFQGTGAADDSGLPNDRFFAVRPEGSVSTLKIQRTERGDSAVYLCASSSPPGGGSGELFFGEGSRLTVL.

This clonotype was found many times. This rearrangement joins TRBV2 to TRBJ2-5; D might be TRBD1 or TRBD2, each matching 5 bases. V was trimmed by 6 bases and J by 5 bases, leaving 13 bases between them. This CDR3 comprises 13 residues. The germline gives CDR1 SNHLY, CDR2 FYNNEI. CDR3 sequence: CASRGTAGETQYF. The CDR3 DNA reads TGTGCCAGCAGGGGGACGGCTGGGGAGACCCAGTACTTC.

In its sample, this clonotype was seen many times. The CDR3 sequence: CASSLWGLNTEAFF. As DNA, the CDR3 is TGTGCCAGCAGCTTGTGGGGCCTGAACACTGAAGCTTTCTTT. The rearrangement links TRBV5-8 to TRBJ1-1; D perhaps matches TRBD1 (5 bases). Germline V gene data show CDR1 as SGHTS and CDR2 as YDEGEE. Trimming stripped 1 base from V and 0 bases from J, with 7 bases between. The CDR3 has 14 residues. The full variable domain, its missing parts supplied by reference TRBV5-8 and TRBJ1-1, is EAGVTQSPTHLIKTRGQQATLRCSPISGHTSVYWYQQALGLGLQFLLWYDEGEERNRGNFPPRFSGRQFPNYSSELNVNALELEDSALYLCASSLWGLNTEAFFGQGTRLTVV.

The chain joins TRBV5-8 to TRBJ2-5; TRBD2 aligns across 8 bases. The germline V gene has CDR1 SGHTS and CDR2 YDEGEE. Trimming removed 6 bases from V and 5 bases from J; junction bases left unmatched: 9. There are 14 residues in the CDR3. CDR3 amino acids: CASTFSGMGETQYF. The CDR3 DNA follows: TGTGCCAGCACCTTTAGCGGGATGGGGGAGACCCAGTACTTC.

J is TRBJ2-3 and V is TRBV19; TRBD1 might be the D (6 bases). V dropped 5 bases and J dropped 0 bases, with 9 bases sitting between them. The germline gives CDR1 LNHDA, CDR2 SQIVND (reference sequence). The CDR3 sequence is 14 residues long. CDR3 nucleotides: TGTGCCAGTAGTTGGGGGCCTAGCACAGATACGCAGTATTTT. It codes for CASSWGPSTDTQYF. Full variable domain (remainder filled in from reference TRBV19 and TRBJ2-3): DGGITQSPKYLFRKEGQNVTLSCEQNLNHDAMYWYRQDPGQGLRLIYYSQIVNDFQKGDIAEGYSVSREKKESFPLTVTSAQKNPTAFYLCASSWGPSTDTQYFGPGTRLTVL.

The chain uses TRBV6-5 and TRBJ2-1; 14 bases match TRBD2. Germline-derived CDR1 and CDR2 are MNHEY and SVGAGI. V lost 2 bases, J lost 9 bases, and 12 bases stayed unmatched. The CDR3 has 18 amino acids. For the CDR3, the DNA is TGTGCCAGCAGTTACCAGGGACTAGCGGGGGCCGAGCACACTGAGCAGTTCTTC. Protein product: CASSYQGLAGAEHTEQFF.

In its sample, this clonotype was seen many times. The chain carries TRBV3-1 and TRBJ1-2, with no clear D. The V end was cut by 4 bases, the J end by 8 bases, with 8 bases between. CDR1 is LGHDT and CDR2 is YNNKEL in the germline V gene (reference sequence). This CDR3 is built from 11 residues. The CDR3, as DNA: TGTGCCAGCAGCCTCAGGACCGGCTACACCTTC. It encodes CASSLRTGYTF.

The table lists this clonotype with a count of one. This chain joins TRBV29-1 and TRBJ2-7; no clear D. The germline V gene encodes CDR1 SQVTM and CDR2 ANQGSEA. This CDR3 contains 14 residues. Trimming left V 1 base short and J 2 bases short, with 12 bases between. Written as DNA, the CDR3 is TGCAGCGTTGAAGCCTTCGACCCTCCCTACGAGCAGTACTTC. As protein: CSVEAFDPPYEQYF.

The J gene is TRBJ2-7, the V gene TRBV15; 10 nucleotides align to TRBD1. Germline V CDR1 and CDR2: LNHNV, YYDKDF (reference sequence). The CDR3 has 15 amino acids. J lost 0 bases, V lost 4 bases, and 3 bases had no gene match. CDR3 DNA: TGTGCCACCAGCAATGACAGGGGGCTCTCCTACGAGCAGTACTTC. Translating it yields CATSNDRGLSYEQYF. Full variable domain (outside the CDR3, taken from reference TRBV15 and TRBJ2-7): DAMVIQNPRYQVTQFGKPVTLSCSQTLNHNVMYWYQQKSSQAPKLLFHYYDKDFNNEADTPDNFQSRRPNTSFCFLDIRSPGLGDTAMYLCATSNDRGLSYEQYFGPGTRLTVT.

This clonotype was picked up many times. The V call is TRBV7-9, the J call TRBJ1-2; D possibly corresponds to TRBD1 (6 bases). The CDR3 consists of 14 residues. CDR1 is SEHNR and CDR2 is FQNEAQ in the germline V gene (reference sequence). Trimming removed 1 base from V and 7 bases from J, with 13 bases in between. The CDR3 region has the DNA TGTGCCAGCAGCTTAGGTCCAGGGGTCGGTGGCTACACCTTC. Translating gives CASSLGPGVGGYTF. The entire variable domain, with the rest obtained from reference TRBV7-9 and TRBJ1-2, is as follows: DTGVSQNPRHKITKRGQNVTFRCDPISEHNRLYWYRQTLGQGPEFLTYFQNEAQLEKSRLLSDRFSAERPKGSFSTLEIQRTEQGDSAMYLCASSLGPGVGGYTFGSGTRLTVV.